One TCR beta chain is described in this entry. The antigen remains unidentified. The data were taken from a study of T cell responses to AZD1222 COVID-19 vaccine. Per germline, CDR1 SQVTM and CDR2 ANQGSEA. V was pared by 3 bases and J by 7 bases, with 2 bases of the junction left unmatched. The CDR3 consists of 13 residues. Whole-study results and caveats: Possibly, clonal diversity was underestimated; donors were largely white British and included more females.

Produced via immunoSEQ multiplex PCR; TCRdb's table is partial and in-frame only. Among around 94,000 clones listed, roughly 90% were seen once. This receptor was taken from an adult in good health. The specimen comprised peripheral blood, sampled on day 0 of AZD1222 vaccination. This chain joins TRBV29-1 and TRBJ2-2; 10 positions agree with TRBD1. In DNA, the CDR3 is TGCAGCGTTGAGGGACAGGGGTTCGGGGAGCTGTTTTTT. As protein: CSVEGQGFGELFF.